The rows below give T cell receptor beta chains drawn from one sample of a study of T cell responses to AZD1222 COVID-19 vaccine. The data were produced by immunoSEQ multiplex PCR, yet TCRdb's version contains in-frame clones alone and is incomplete. The sample includes 150,000 to 200,000 clones, around 90% of them seen just once. The material was peripheral blood, obtained 28 days after the second AZD1222 dose. The receptors shown here come from an adult who received the AZD1222 COVID-19 vaccine. Both conserved end residues are part of each CDR3. D genes are given only for firm matches. Clone size is stated in some rows and not others, as once, few, many or a class when expanded.

size	V	D	J	CDR3	DNA
NA	TRBV7-2	TRBD2	TRBJ2-1	CASSLGTSGPREQFF	TGTGCCAGCAGCTTAGGGACTAGCGGACCGAGAGAGCAGTTCTTC
NA	TRBV7-3	NA	TRBJ2-1	CASSLMSYNEQFF	TGTGCCAGCAGCTTAATGAGCTACAATGAGCAGTTCTTC
once	TRBV24-1	NA	TRBJ1-2	CATSTVADGYTF	TGTGCCACCAGTACAGTCGCGGATGGCTACACCTTC
NA	TRBV6-5	NA	TRBJ1-1	CASNREGRSEAFF	TGTGCCAGCAACCGTGAAGGAAGGTCTGAAGCTTTCTTT
NA	TRBV6-5	NA	TRBJ2-7	CASSPQTGPYEQYF	TGTGCCAGCAGCCCCCAAACAGGGCCCTACGAGCAGTACTTC
NA	TRBV19	NA	TRBJ2-7	CASSFLSEQYF	TGTGCCAGTAGTTTCCTATCCGAGCAGTACTTC
NA	TRBV7-2	TRBD1	TRBJ2-1	CASSPHRGSKGNEQFF	TGTGCCAGCAGCCCTCACAGGGGTAGTAAGGGGAATGAGCAGTTCTTC
NA	TRBV18	NA	TRBJ1-1	CASSLKGDEAFF	TGTGCCAGCTCCCTGAAGGGCGATGAAGCTTTCTTT
NA	TRBV7-9	NA	TRBJ1-1	CASTPMGVFTEAFF	TGTGCCAGCACCCCTATGGGGGTTTTTACTGAAGCTTTCTTT
few	TRBV19	NA	TRBJ2-1	CASSDGDEQFF	TGTGCCAGCAGCGACGGGGATGAGCAGTTCTTC
NA	TRBV18	NA	TRBJ1-3	CASSPPGGSGNTIYF	TGTGCCAGCTCACCACCCGGGGGCTCTGGAAACACCATATATTTT
NA	TRBV6-1	NA	TRBJ2-1	CASSELSNNEQFF	TGTGCCAGCAGTGAGCTTAGTAACAATGAGCAGTTCTTC
NA	TRBV9	TRBD2	TRBJ2-7	CASSSAGVGDYLEQYF	TGTGCCAGCAGCTCGGCGGGGGTAGGGGACTACCTCGAGCAGTACTTC
NA	TRBV3-1/TRBV3-2	NA	TRBJ1-2	CASSQVLQGRSGYTF	TGTGCCAGCAGCCAAGTTCTCCAGGGTAGGAGCGGCTACACCTTC
NA	TRBV9	NA	TRBJ2-3	CASSPRIVDTQYF	TGTGCCAGCAGCCCACGGATTGTCGATACGCAGTATTTT
once	TRBV6-2/TRBV6-3	NA	TRBJ2-7	CASSYSINPGGSYEQYF	TGTGCCAGCAGTTACTCGATAAATCCTGGAGGGTCCTACGAGCAGTACTTC
NA	TRBV4-1	NA	TRBJ2-7	CASSQTSGLARSEQYF	TGCGCCAGCAGCCAGACCTCCGGGCTAGCTAGGAGTGAGCAGTACTTC
NA	TRBV28	NA	TRBJ2-3	CASSSMGRTTDTQYF	TGTGCCAGCAGTTCTATGGGACGGACAACAGATACGCAGTATTTT
NA	TRBV6-2/TRBV6-3	NA	TRBJ2-3	CASSYGRSTSTDTQYF	TGTGCCAGCAGTTACGGCAGGTCAACTAGCACAGATACGCAGTATTTT
few	TRBV11-2	NA	TRBJ1-1	CASSSRLAAYEAFF	TGTGCCAGCAGCTCCAGACTCGCGGCCTATGAAGCTTTCTTT
NA	TRBV7-8	NA	TRBJ1-1	CASSFGGNTEAFF	TGTGCCAGCAGCTTTGGTGGGAACACTGAAGCTTTCTTT
NA	TRBV7-2	TRBD2	TRBJ2-7	CASSFAGTSDYEQYF	TGTGCCAGCAGTTTTGCCGGGACTAGCGACTACGAGCAGTACTTC
NA	TRBV7-9	TRBD1	TRBJ1-2	CASSLEGAAYGYTF	TGTGCCAGCAGCTTAGAGGGGGCAGCCTATGGCTACACCTTC
NA	TRBV5-4	NA	TRBJ2-2	CASSLAGVTGELFF	TGTGCCAGCAGCTTGGCGGGAGTAACTGGGGAGCTGTTTTTT
NA	TRBV28	NA	TRBJ1-5	CASSLLGNQPQHF	TGTGCCAGCAGTTTACTGGGAAATCAGCCCCAGCATTTT
NA	TRBV30	NA	TRBJ1-4	CAWSPGQSTNEKLFF	TGTGCCTGGAGCCCAGGACAGTCAACTAATGAAAAACTGTTTTTT
NA	TRBV4-1	NA	TRBJ2-3	CASSQEKTPNLPPDTQYF	TGCGCCAGCAGCCAAGAAAAAACCCCGAATCTACCCCCAGATACGCAGTATTTT
NA	TRBV3-1/TRBV3-2	NA	TRBJ2-5	CASRGSPEETQYF	TGTGCCAGCAGGGGCAGCCCCGAAGAGACCCAGTACTTC
few	TRBV4-3	NA	TRBJ1-5	CASSQDRGVGQPQHF	TGCGCCAGCAGCCAAGATAGGGGGGTGGGACAGCCCCAGCATTTT
NA	TRBV7-3	TRBD2	TRBJ2-7	CASSPGLAGAYEQYF	TGTGCCAGCAGCCCGGGACTAGCGGGAGCCTACGAGCAGTACTTC
NA	TRBV4-3	TRBD1	TRBJ1-2	CASSLSGQPNHHTF	TGCGCCAGCAGCCTTTCGGGACAGCCCAACCACCACACCTTC
few	TRBV3-1/TRBV3-2	NA	TRBJ1-1	CASSQGQNTEAFF	TGTGCCAGCAGCCAAGGACAGAACACTGAAGCTTTCTTT
NA	TRBV18	NA	TRBJ2-7	CASSPRAASYEQYF	TGTGCCAGCTCACCAAGGGCGGCCTCCTACGAGCAGTACTTC
few	TRBV28	TRBD2	TRBJ2-2	CASRTLAGANGELFF	TGTGCCAGCAGGACACTAGCGGGAGCGAACGGGGAGCTGTTTTTT
NA	TRBV6-2/TRBV6-3	TRBD2	TRBJ2-2	CASSYSASGLRNTGELFF	TGTGCCAGCAGTTATTCGGCTAGCGGGCTTAGGAACACCGGGGAGCTGTTTTTT
few	TRBV6-5	TRBD1	TRBJ2-5	CASSYGRGLETQYF	TGTGCCAGCAGTTATGGCAGGGGGCTGGAGACCCAGTACTTC
NA	TRBV7-8	NA	TRBJ1-1	CASSFIRENTEAFF	TGTGCCAGCAGCTTCATCCGAGAGAACACTGAAGCTTTCTTT
once	TRBV28	TRBD2	TRBJ2-7	CASTEGGRGYEQYF	TGTGCCAGCACCGAGGGCGGGAGAGGGTACGAGCAGTACTTC
NA	TRBV25-1	TRBD1	TRBJ1-4	CASSEYPNRDRGEKLFF	TGTGCCAGCAGTGAATATCCCAACCGGGACAGGGGCGAAAAACTGTTTTTT
NA	TRBV5-4	TRBD2	TRBJ2-5	CASSPTSGKGETQYF	TGTGCCAGCAGCCCGACTAGCGGGAAGGGAGAGACCCAGTACTTC
NA	TRBV7-2	NA	TRBJ1-5	CASSLEGTSNQPQHF	TGTGCCAGCAGCTTAGAGGGGACATCCAATCAGCCCCAGCATTTT
few	TRBV28	NA	TRBJ2-1	CASRAGAGVREQFF	TGTGCCAGCAGGGCCGGGGCAGGGGTGCGGGAGCAGTTCTTC
NA	TRBV6-5	NA	TRBJ2-1	CASSYPGKEQFF	TGTGCCAGCAGTTACCCGGGGAAGGAGCAGTTCTTC
NA	TRBV30	NA	TRBJ2-1	CAWIRVPWDNEQFF	TGTGCCTGGATAAGGGTCCCCTGGGACAATGAGCAGTTCTTC
NA	TRBV4-3	TRBD1	TRBJ2-2	CASSYGLVQGANGELFF	TGCGCCAGCAGCTATGGGCTTGTACAGGGGGCTAACGGGGAGCTGTTTTTT
once	TRBV18	TRBD1	TRBJ2-2	CASSPGTGYTGTGELFF	TGTGCCAGCTCACCCGGGACAGGGTATACGGGCACCGGGGAGCTGTTTTTT